This TCR beta chain was recovered during a study of T cells after posttransplantation cyclophosphamide (dated by TCRdb to the mid-2010s). About the investigation overall: Using TRB sequencing, the study followed how the T cell repertoire reconstituted after myeloablative bone marrow transplantation in which posttransplantation cyclophosphamide served as GVHD prophylaxis. Because TRA and TRB clonality correlated tightly in 8 to 10 samples, the subsequent TCR analyses were limited to TRB only. In 3 patients, TRB sequencing was also performed on up to about 3 more blood samples taken 2 to 5.2 years after transplant, and in 4 patients, pretransplant blood was also TRB-sequenced. Samples from under 40 PTCy-treated patients, along with samples from 16 of their related bone marrow donors, underwent antigen receptor sequencing. Public TRB sequences were checked against a database of over 3,000 sequences associated with responses to pathogens, tumor antigens, self-antigens and alloantigens. TRB sequencing was performed on blood from all 35 or so PTCy patients with 1-year posttransplant specimens. Study-wide findings and limitations: Across around 48 patients, recipient CMV seropositivity and CMV reactivation were highly associated with TRB clonality; PTCy diversity was similar to CNI/methotrexate controls. The TRB repertoires of T cells infiltrating skin or the GI tract showed only limited overlap with the TRB repertoires found in blood. Donor-recipient similarity was low at 1-2 months but rose over the first year, and later blood repertoires were often dominated by donor CD8+ memory clones.

After removal of 5 bases from V and 10 bases from J, the junction retains 13 bases not matched to a gene. The CDR3 holds 16 amino acids from the cysteine to the phenylalanine. The retained sequence is limited to the CDR3, 48 bases, with the frame set at the first base. CDR1 SGHAT and CDR2 FQNNGV were looked up in the germline V gene. Genomic DNA was the input for TRB sequencing, which was run either with the immunoSEQ assay at survey resolution or with the hsTCRB kit. For the original study's pipeline: The immunoSEQ software was used for initial read processing, and the LymphoSeq R package was used for repertoire analyses. Clonality was computed as 1 minus normalized Shannon entropy, and a Gini coefficient was also calculated for each TRB dataset. To infer phenotypes in unsorted samples, TRB sequences from sorted subsets of the recipient or donor were mapped onto unsorted samples from the same recipient. Not all clones reach the TCRdb copy of this immuneACCESS table, which keeps in-frame sequences only. Checked studies attribute under half of the gap to unresolved V genes and leave the rest unexplained. D and trimming come from the DNA, and the V and J calls and clone size come from that table. The sample records fewer than 40,000 clones, around 90% of which are singletons. The top ten hold 15% of the sample.

The PTCy-treated patients were enrolled in a prospective multi-institutional clinical trial. Mononuclear cells from peripheral blood and bone marrow were separated by Ficoll-Hypaque density centrifugation and then cryopreserved. Of note for this clone: Which antigen it targets is not known. Qualities for individual bases were not recorded, and no much larger clone is one base off.

The clonotype comes from a woman in her thirties or forties with a blood cancer, CMV-positive, and with a related stem cell donor. Sequencing used PBMCs. The rearranged chain carries TRBV11-2 and TRBJ2-1; TRBD2 lines up with 11 middle nucleotides. The DNA sequence follows: TGTGCCAGCAGCGACCCTAGCGGGGGGTCTAGCAGGGAGCAGTTCTTC. It codes for CASSDPSGGSSREQFF.